Included here is one T cell receptor (beta chain) sequence, with context. The antigen is undetermined. The V and J ends lost 2 bases and 8 bases, in that order; junction bases with no gene match: 13. The CDR3 length is 16 residues. Germline CDR1 and CDR2: SGHDN and FVKESK. CDR3-region Arm-PCR and iRepertoire HTBI primers produced the TCR beta libraries. A single record per CDR3 protein comes from TCRdb applying MiXCR to the multiplex PCR reads. The sample has hundreds of thousands of distinct CDR3 sequences; about 16% are singletons. The time point here: newly diagnosed GD, antithyroid drugs for less than 3 months. PBMC RNA served as the TCR library source. As a group, patients came from one endocrinology department in Xi'an, China. The record originates from a study of regulatory T cells in long-lasting Graves disease. Broader study findings: Preferential use of TRBV28, TRBJ1-2 and TRBJ2-5 was seen in persistent disease. Lower TCR diversity characterized persistent Graves' patients relative to newly diagnosed patients.

These records were also assigned to another study, of T cells in Graves' hyperthyroidism and ophthalmopathy. In that study: Using the HTBI primer set, a first-round RT-PCR was run on the TCR CDR3.

The TCR sequence derives from a man aged 18 to 29 with Graves disease. This chain joins TRBV14 and TRBJ2-3, with 7 bases fitting TRBD2. This specimen consisted of peripheral blood mononuclear cells (PBMCs), obtained at new diagnosis, from a patient treated with antithyroid drugs. The CDR3 here is CASSQLLSGASGTQYF. CDR3 sequence (DNA): TGTGCCAGCAGCCAACTCCTCAGCGGGGCCTCGGGTACGCAGTATTTT.